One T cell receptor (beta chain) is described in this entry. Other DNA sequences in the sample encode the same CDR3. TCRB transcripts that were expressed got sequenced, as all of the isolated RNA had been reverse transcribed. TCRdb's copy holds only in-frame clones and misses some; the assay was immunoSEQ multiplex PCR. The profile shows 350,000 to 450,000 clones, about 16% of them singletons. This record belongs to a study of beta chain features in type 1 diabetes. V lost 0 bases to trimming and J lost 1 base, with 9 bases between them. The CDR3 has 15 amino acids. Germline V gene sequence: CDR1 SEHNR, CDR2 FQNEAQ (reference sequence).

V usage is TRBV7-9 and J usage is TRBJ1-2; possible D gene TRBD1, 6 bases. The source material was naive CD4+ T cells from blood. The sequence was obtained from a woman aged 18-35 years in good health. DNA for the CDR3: TGTGCCAGCAGCTTAGCGACAGGAGGTAACTATGGCTACACCTTC. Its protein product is CASSLATGGNYGYTF.